Listed here are 16 T cell receptor beta chains from one sample, sequenced in a study of HIV-infected children after antiretroviral therapy interruption. Regarding treatment: PENTA 11 planned treatment interruption arm or continuous ART arm. The TCR library was built from RNA with a 3' RACE protocol and unique molecular identifiers. TCRdb recomputed calls from the 3' RACE reads with MiXCR, one row per CDR3 protein. Of 90,000 or so distinct CDR3 sequences in the sample, about 7% were seen once. The input for sequencing was CD45RA+ CD4+ T cells from PBMCs, pooled from several time points, taken from a donor given antiretroviral therapy, either interrupted or continuous. The subset here: naive CD4+ CD45RA+ CD45RO- T cells. Receptors were obtained from a pool of human donors with HIV.

The chain employs TRBV18 and TRBJ2-6; no definite D call. There are 18 residues in the CDR3. Germline CDR1 reads KGHSH; CDR2 reads LQKENI. V was cut by 2 bases and J by 0 bases, with 14 bases left in between. Here the CDR3 reads CASSPGSQGFSGANVLTF. The CDR3 bases are TGTGCCAGCTCACCAGGCTCACAAGGGTTCTCTGGGGCCAACGTCCTGACTTTC.

This chain connects TRBV29-1 to TRBJ2-1; 7 bases line up with TRBD1. The ends lost 5 bases at V and 2 bases at J; junction bases unmatched: 6. CDR1 and CDR2 (germline): SQVTM, ANQGSEA. The CDR3 has 14 amino acids. CDR3 DNA sequence: TGCAGCGTTACCGACAGGGTGCCCTACAATGAGCAGTTCTTC. Translating it yields CSVTDRVPYNEQFF.

This clonotype was recorded at least ten times. The chain recombines TRBV7-2 with TRBJ2-7; the D call may be TRBD1 or TRBD2 (5 bases each). V lost 4 bases and J 0 bases, leaving 16 bases between the germline ends. The CDR3 runs 16 residues. Germline loops: CDR1 SGHTA, CDR2 FQGNSA. CDR3 bases: TGTGCCAGCAGCTCGCCTCCCGGGACGGCCTCCTACGAGCAGTACTTC. Protein: CASSSPPGTASYEQYF.

This clonotype appeared many times. The chain couples TRBV7-2 to TRBJ2-3, with TRBD2 matching over 9 bases. J was trimmed by 8 bases and V by 7 bases; bases with no gene match: 10. This CDR3 is built from 14 residues. Germline loops: CDR1 SGHTA, CDR2 FQGNSA. CDR3 amino acids: CASIERLAETTQYF. The CDR3 coding sequence is TGTGCCAGCATCGAAAGACTAGCGGAGACTACGCAGTATTTT.

This clonotype has at least ten counts. The chain recombines TRBV6-5 with TRBJ1-6; D unclear. Trimming pared 0 bases from V and 5 bases from J, leaving 14 bases between. The CDR3 runs 17 residues. Germline CDR1 and CDR2: MNHEY and SVGAGI. CDR3 sequence (DNA): TGTGCCAGCAGTTACTCGAGCCTCACGGTCAATAATTCACCCCTCCACTTT. It yields the protein CASSYSSLTVNNSPLHF.

Turning to this clonotype: This may arise from a read error, as a much more abundant clone is one base away. The V call is TRBV12-3 or TRBV12-4, the J call TRBJ1-2, with D possibly matching TRBD1 (5 bases). The CDR3 sequence is 15 residues long. The germline V and J ends were trimmed by 10 bases and 8 bases, with 26 bases remaining between them. The CDR3 loop is CANRPEYQGLGGYTF. Here the CDR3 DNA reads TGTGCCAACAGACCGGAATACCAGGGACTAGGGGGCTACACCTTC.

This clonotype occurred many times. The V and J genes are TRBV5-1 and TRBJ2-7; D gene unclear. CDR3 size: 15 residues. From germline, CDR1 is SGHRS and CDR2 YFSETQ. Deletions cut 0 bases from V and 2 bases from J, with 12 bases between. The CDR3 DNA reads as TGCGCCAGCAGCTTGGCGGACGTTTACCCCTACGAGCAGTACTTC. Translated: CASSLADVYPYEQYF.

This rearrangement joins TRBV20-1 to TRBJ2-2; possibly TRBD1 for D (6 bases). Germline lookup yields CDR1 DFQATT and CDR2 SNEGSKA (reference sequence). The CDR3 sequence is 14 residues long. Trimming removed 6 bases at V and 0 bases at J, with 11 bases between. CDR3 DNA sequence: TGCAGTGCCAGGGGACGGACGAACACCGGGGAGCTGTTTTTT. Encoded protein: CSARGRTNTGELFF.

The V and J genes are TRBV5-1 and TRBJ1-4; no clear D. Germline lookup yields CDR1 SGHRS and CDR2 YFSETQ. V was clipped by 0 bases and J by 7 bases, with 16 bases between them. The CDR3 consists of 16 residues. CDR3 region: CASSLGLQGLGEKLFF. The DNA of the CDR3 is TGCGCCAGCAGCTTGGGATTGCAAGGGTTGGGTGAAAAACTGTTTTTT.

This clonotype was counted at least ten times. This chain links TRBV7-2 with TRBJ2-3; no definite D call. The CDR3 runs to 14 residues. CDR1 is SGHTA, CDR2 FQGNSA, per germline. V dropped 5 bases and J dropped 1 base, with 10 bases sitting between them. Here the CDR3 reads CASSAGPGTDTQYF. The CDR3 nucleotides are TGTGCCAGCAGCGCTGGACCCGGCACAGATACGCAGTATTTT.

This clonotype was picked up many times. The chain joins TRBV11-1 to TRBJ1-1; D is undetermined. This CDR3 comprises 13 residues. V lost 5 bases to trimming and J lost 4 bases, with 11 bases between them. Germline V lookup: CDR1 SGHAT, CDR2 FQDESV (reference sequence). The CDR3 DNA reads TGTGCCAGCAGCCCGGACGTGGGCACTGAAGCTTTCTTT. Residues: CASSPDVGTEAFF.

This clonotype has a count of ten or more. This chain connects TRBV12-3 or TRBV12-4 to TRBJ1-1; 12 nucleotides match TRBD1. The ends lost 5 bases at V and 4 bases at J; junction bases unmatched: 2. The CDR3 contains 14 residues. Written as DNA, the CDR3 is TGTGCCAGCAGTCCGGGACAGGGGGCCACTGAAGCTTTCTTT. Protein: CASSPGQGATEAFF.

This clonotype occurred many times. This chain links TRBV30 with TRBJ1-4; no reliable D call. Looked up from germline, CDR1 is GTSNPN and CDR2 is SVGIG (reference sequence). Trimming left V 0 bases short and J 8 bases short, with 13 bases between. The CDR3 runs 14 residues. The CDR3 DNA reads TGTGCCTGGAGTGTATTGTTGATGCGAGAAAAACTGTTTTTT. It encodes CAWSVLLMREKLFF. The full variable domain, in which reference TRBV30 and TRBJ1-4 provide the parts outside the CDR3, is SQTIHQWPATLVQPVGSPLSLECTVEGTSNPNLYWYRQAAGRGLQLLFYSVGIGQISSEVPQNLSASRPQDRQFILSSKKLLLSDSGFYLCAWSVLLMREKLFFGSGTQLSVL.

The chain has TRBV19 and TRBJ1-2; D perhaps matches TRBD1 (5 bases). This CDR3 contains 17 residues. CDR1 is LNHDA and CDR2 is SQIVND in the germline V gene (reference sequence). V lost 3 bases and J lost 11, with 28 bases in between. CDR3 in amino acids: CASSIRHTTAKGTPYTF. The CDR3 DNA reads TGTGCCAGTAGTATCCGTCACACGACGGCGAAAGGGACCCCATACACCTTC.

This clonotype was seen at least ten times. The chain combines TRBV15 with TRBJ1-6, with no clear D. The germline V and J ends were trimmed by 3 bases and 13 bases, with 13 bases remaining between them. The CDR3 is 13 amino acids. The germline CDR1 and CDR2 sequences are LNHNV and YYDKDF (reference sequence). The CDR3 coding sequence is TGTGCCACCAGCAGGTCTGTCGGAAGGCCCCTCCACTTT. Amino acid sequence: CATSRSVGRPLHF.

Only a few counts were recorded for this clonotype. This chain connects TRBV20-1 to TRBJ1-1, with D maybe TRBD1 (5 bases). The CDR3 has 13 amino acids. From germline, CDR1 is DFQATT and CDR2 SNEGSKA (reference sequence). Trimming shortened V by 0 bases and J by 6 bases, and 11 bases separated the two germline ends. The CDR3 here is CSARDSAGAEAFF. CDR3 in DNA: TGCAGTGCTAGAGATTCCGCGGGGGCTGAAGCTTTCTTT.